Presented here are 18 T cell receptor beta chains from one specimen sequenced in a study of cytomegalovirus exposure and HLA in healthy donors. PCR involved 60 Vbeta and 13 Jbeta primers. The repertoire was sequenced with immunoSEQ multiplex PCR; TCRdb's copy has only in-frame clones and lacks some. The sample includes 65,000 to 80,000 clones. The material sequenced was PBMCs. These receptors came from a man aged 25-45 years in good health and CMV-seronegative.

The CDR3 region has the DNA TGTGCCAGCAGCAGTAAAGGGACTAGCGGGGTGCAAGAGACCCAGTACTTC. Translated, it gives CASSSKGTSGVQETQYF. The chain has TRBV21-1 and TRBJ2-5; the table assigns TRBD2, which was not confirmed against the DNA. TRBV21-1 is noted as a pseudogene. This CDR3 is built from 17 residues.

The rearrangement links TRBV7-8 to TRBJ1-1, with a weak D call TRBD1 (5 bases). Trimming removed 3 bases from V and 0 bases from J, with 11 bases in between. CDR3 size: 15 residues. Germline V CDR1 and CDR2: SGHVS, FQNEAQ. The CDR3 nucleotides read TGTGCCAGCAGCTTGGCGGGACGGGTGAACACTGAAGCTTTCTTT. Translation: CASSLAGRVNTEAFF.

This sequence joins TRBV5-1 and TRBJ2-7, with TRBD1 matching over 11 bases. The CDR3 runs 14 residues. CDR1 is SGHRS, CDR2 YFSETQ, per germline. Trimming at V came to 5 bases and at J to 3 bases, leaving 4 bases not matched to a gene. CDR3 sequence reads: CASRSGTGGYEQYF. The CDR3 DNA reads TGCGCCAGCAGGTCCGGGACAGGGGGCTACGAGCAGTACTTC.

The chain is built from TRBV12-5 and TRBJ1-5; 7 bases agree with TRBD1. Germline V gene data show CDR1 as LGHNT and CDR2 as FRNRAP. The J segment lost 9 bases and the V segment lost 4 bases, leaving 9 bases of the junction unmatched. There are 14 residues in the CDR3. The CDR3 DNA sequence: TGTGCTAGTGGTTCTCGGACAGGCGAGGGGCCCCAGCATTTT. Translated, it gives CASGSRTGEGPQHF.

The chain links TRBV11-3 to TRBJ2-2; TRBD2 matches 10 bases. V shed 5 bases and J 6 bases; nucleotides not matched to a gene: 15. The CDR3 length is 18 residues. Germline V CDR1 and CDR2: SGHNT, YENEEA. CDR3 DNA: TGTGCCAGCAGCCCAGAAGCGGGGGGGTACTACGGCGCCGGGGAGCTGTTTTTT. Translation gives CASSPEAGGYYGAGELFF.

The rearrangement joins TRBV5-4 to TRBJ2-2, with 7 bases that match TRBD2. Per germline, CDR1 SGHNT and CDR2 YYREEE (reference sequence). The CDR3 runs to 14 residues. Germline trimming cut 8 bases from V and 6 bases from J; bases unmatched to any gene: 10. CDR3 sequence (DNA): TGTGCCAGTGAGACCAGCGGGACCCCCGGGGAGCTGTTTTTT. It is translated as CASETSGTPGELFF.

This chain links TRBV6-1 with TRBJ2-5, with D unresolved. Trimming left V 3 bases short and J 4 bases short, with 9 bases between. This CDR3 has 13 residues. Germline V gene sequence: CDR1 MNHNS, CDR2 SASEGT. CDR3 DNA: TGTGCCAGCAGTGACGGATTAGCAGAGACCCAGTACTTC. This gives the protein CASSDGLAETQYF.

This chain uses TRBV18 with TRBJ2-7; 10 bases are shared with TRBD1. Looked up from germline, CDR1 is KGHSH and CDR2 is LQKENI. V shed 0 bases, J shed 6 bases, and the junction held 11 bases outside the gene matches. This CDR3 is built from 17 residues. This CDR3 reads CASSPPIRRTGGGEQYF. The DNA for the CDR3 is TGTGCCAGCTCACCACCCATTCGTAGGACAGGGGGAGGCGAGCAGTACTTC.

V usage is TRBV11-2 and J usage is TRBJ2-5, with TRBD1 matching 7 bases. J gave up 5 bases and V 4 bases, and 10 bases lay outside the gene matches. This CDR3 has 15 residues. Looked up from germline, CDR1 is SGHAT and CDR2 is FQNNGV. The CDR3 nucleotides read TGTGCCAGCAGCTCCTCGAAAGGGGGCTGGGAGACCCAGTACTTC. It codes for CASSSSKGGWETQYF.

This chain connects TRBV29-1 to TRBJ1-1; a possible D gene is TRBD1 (5 bases). Between the trimmed V and J ends, which lost 7 bases and 0 bases, there was a span of 9 bases. This CDR3 has 12 residues. In germline, CDR1 is SQVTM, CDR2 ANQGSEA. The CDR3 sequence is CSAGALNTEAFF. CDR3 sequence (DNA): TGCAGCGCTGGGGCCCTGAACACTGAAGCTTTCTTT.

The chain carries TRBV4-2 and TRBJ1-3; the D is unclear. The CDR3 totals 15 residues. Germline CDR1 and CDR2: LGHNA and YNFKEQ. V lost 0 bases, J lost 7 bases, and 13 bases lay in between. The chain's CDR3 is CASSQDVGVRNTIYF. The CDR3 bases are TGTGCCAGCAGCCAAGATGTGGGAGTCCGGAACACCATATATTTT.

The chain links TRBV18 to TRBJ1-1, with D possibly matching TRBD1 (6 bases). CDR1 is KGHSH and CDR2 is LQKENI in the germline V gene. The CDR3 runs to 15 residues. The germline V and J ends were trimmed by 5 bases and 5 bases, with 18 bases remaining between them. CDR3: CASSGGGATFTEAFF. The CDR3 nucleotides read TGTGCCAGCTCAGGCGGGGGCGCGACCTTTACTGAAGCTTTCTTT.

V gene TRBV5-1 combines with J gene TRBJ2-3, with TRBD2 matching 8 bases. Looked up from germline, CDR1 is SGHRS and CDR2 is YFSETQ. V shed 7 bases and J 1 base; nucleotides not matched to a gene: 8. The CDR3 consists of 15 residues. The CDR3 DNA follows: TGCGCCAGCGGACCCCCCGGGGGGGGCACAGATACGCAGTATTTT. Translation gives CASGPPGGGTDTQYF.

J is TRBJ2-3 and V is TRBV4-3; 7 bases align to TRBD2. The germline V gene has CDR1 LGHNA and CDR2 YSLEER. V lost 1 base and J lost 2; bases outside the gene matches: 3. The CDR3 totals 15 residues. CDR3 sequence reads: CASSQAGGDTDTQYF. The DNA of the CDR3 is TGCGCCAGCAGCCAAGCGGGAGGTGACACAGATACGCAGTATTTT.

This rearrangement joins TRBV18 to TRBJ1-4, with D perhaps TRBD1 (6 bases). The V and J ends lost 4 bases and 5 bases respectively, with 11 bases between them. This CDR3 has 14 residues. From germline, CDR1 is KGHSH and CDR2 LQKENI. As DNA, the CDR3 is TGTGCCAGCTCACACAGAAGGGGGAATGAAAAACTGTTTTTT. It specifies CASSHRRGNEKLFF.

The chain employs TRBV5-1 and TRBJ2-2; possible D gene TRBD1, 5 bases. Trimming removed 0 bases at V and 0 bases at J, with 12 bases between. CDR1 and CDR2 from the germline V gene are SGHRS and YFSETQ. The CDR3 is 17 amino acids. The DNA for the CDR3 is TGCGCCAGCAGCTTGGACAGGAGACACTCGAACACCGGGGAGCTGTTTTTT. This gives the protein CASSLDRRHSNTGELFF.

On this clone itself: The sample carries other DNA sequences with the same CDR3. This chain uses TRBV5-1 with TRBJ2-3, with 10 bases aligning to TRBD2. The CDR3 length is 14 residues. After removal of 4 bases from V and 4 bases from J, the junction contained 3 bases not matched to a gene. CDR1 and CDR2 from the germline V gene are SGHRS and YFSETQ. The chain's CDR3 is CASSLGTSADTQYF. As DNA, the CDR3 is TGCGCCAGCAGCCTCGGGACTAGCGCAGATACGCAGTATTTT.

J is TRBJ1-6 and V is TRBV4-2, with D unresolved. Trimming stripped 4 bases from V and 0 bases from J, with 10 bases between. The germline V gene encodes CDR1 LGHNA and CDR2 YNFKEQ. This CDR3 spans 16 amino acids. DNA of the CDR3: TGTGCCAGCAGCCTTAGCCGGGGCTCCTATAATTCACCCCTCCACTTT. It codes for CASSLSRGSYNSPLHF.